This entry features one T cell receptor beta chain sequence. As handled by the study authors: Estimated nucleated cell counts came from reference gene primer amplification. Assay used: immunoSEQ multiplex PCR; TCRdb lists only in-frame clones, some missing. That table furnishes V, J and clone size, whereas the DNA furnished D and trimming. Seen here are around 300,000 clones, approximately 90% observed once, and the top ten hold around 1.1%. The source of the sample is a study of blood T cell repertoires in COVID-19. Study details: Spain, Italy and the United States supplied samples that represented acute and convalescent COVID-19.

The age range of participants was 18 to 89 years, with residence in roughly 25 US areas. The recovered donors of Cohort 3 showed two negative PCRs, clearance, or symptom resolution. CDR3 size: 17 residues. The junction had 10 bases not matched to a gene; V was cut back by 4 bases and J by 6 bases. Looked up from germline, CDR1 is SNHLY and CDR2 is FYNNEI. The chain has TRBV2 and TRBJ2-7; 15 bases are shared with TRBD2. Input material: PBMCs or T cells enriched from blood (not recorded which). The clonotype was recovered from a woman aged 25 to 39 who had recovered from COVID-19. The CDR3 nucleotides are TGTGCCAGCAGTGTAGAGAGGGGGACTAGCGGGAGGTTCGAGCAGTACTTC. Translated: CASSVERGTSGRFEQYF.